The subject of this entry is one T cell receptor beta chain. Antigen specificity is unknown. Every contributor of samples was a Caucasian grown-up residing in Nashville, Tennessee. V was pared by 6 bases and J by 3 bases, with 16 bases between. The CDR3 totals 15 residues. Germline V CDR1 and CDR2: MGHDK, SYGVNS. This sample is drawn from a study of shared clonotypes between healthy human individuals. Looking at the study overall: Researchers assigned three CD4 naive, three CD4 memory, two CD8 naive and one CD8 memory plate to each donor.

Regarding the study as a whole: Naive subsets usually exceeded memory subsets in estimated richness. Sharing across four donors was highest in naive CD4 (roughly 5%) and lowest in memory CD8 (roughly 0.4%).

Sequencing used immunoSEQ multiplex PCR; TCRdb keeps in-frame clones, though not all of them. The sample shows just over 2,000,000 clones, 85% to 95% of them seen only once. The sample comprised naive CD4+ T cells sorted from blood. Subset meaning: CD45RA+ positively selected. This sequence originates from a man aged 18 to 29 in good health. J is TRBJ2-3 and V is TRBV25-1; a weak D match, TRBD2 (7 bases). In DNA form, the CDR3 reads TGTGCCAGCAGCGAAGGGGGGGGCTGGACAGATACGCAGTATTTT. Translating gives CASSEGGGWTDTQYF.